The 25 T cell receptor beta chains given below trace back to one sample, sequenced in a study of blood T cell repertoires in COVID-19 (dated by TCRdb to 2018 to 2020). Libraries came from the immunoSEQ multiplex PCR assay. TCRdb took over this immuneACCESS table, retaining in-frame rearrangements with V and J assigned. Such tables are incomplete; in checked studies, under half of the missing clones stem from an unresolved V gene, and the remainder is unexplained. The table for this sample lists fewer than 140,000 clones; about 84% of them were counted only once. 11% to 15% of the sample rests with the top ten. The sequenced sample consisted of peripheral blood. These receptors originate from a woman aged 55-70 years with acute or convalescent COVID-19.

This chain joins TRBV27 and TRBJ1-1; TRBD1 matches 8 bases. Germline V gene data show CDR1 as MNHEY and CDR2 as SMNVEV (reference sequence). The CDR3 is 13 residues long. J lost 1 base, V lost 8 bases, and 3 bases had no gene match. The CDR3 sequence is CASLGQGNTEAFF. Here the CDR3 DNA reads TGTGCCAGCCTCGGACAGGGGAACACTGAAGCTTTCTTT.

The chain carries TRBV19 and TRBJ1-2, with a tentative D call TRBD1 (6 bases). Germline CDR1 reads LNHDA; CDR2 reads SQIVND (reference sequence). V gave up 5 bases and J gave up 1 base, with 11 bases separating them. The CDR3 covers 14 residues. CDR3 sequence: CASSWTAINYGYTF. The DNA for the CDR3 is TGTGCCAGTAGTTGGACAGCCATTAACTATGGCTACACCTTC.

To note about this clone: This sample includes further DNA sequences coding for the same CDR3. The chain combines TRBV2 with TRBJ2-5; D perhaps matches TRBD1 (6 bases). Germline CDR1 reads SNHLY; CDR2 reads FYNNEI. The V gene lost 3 bases and the J gene lost 5 bases, with 7 bases spanning the gap. The CDR3 totals 12 residues. The CDR3 DNA reads TGTGCCAGCAGTGACAGGGGCGAGACCCAGTACTTC. It yields the protein CASSDRGETQYF.

This clone was observed once. The chain joins TRBV10-3 to TRBJ2-2; D uncertain. Germline V gene data show CDR1 as ENHRY and CDR2 as SYGVKD. The V gene lost 6 bases and the J gene lost 1 base, with 9 bases spanning the gap. This CDR3 region has 14 residues. The CDR3 is CAISRSGNTGELFF. CDR3 nucleotide sequence: TGTGCCATCAGCCGGTCAGGGAACACCGGGGAGCTGTTTTTT.

This chain links TRBV21-1 with TRBJ2-1; the table's D call, TRBD2, was not checked against the DNA. TRBV21-1 is noted as a pseudogene. There are 20 residues in the CDR3. The CDR3, as DNA: TGTGCCAGCACCTATTGGGGACTAGCCTCAATTCCGAGCTCCTACAATGAGCAGTTCTTC. The encoded protein is CASTYWGLASIPSSYNEQFF.

The genes are TRBV18 and TRBJ2-1, with 12 bases matching TRBD2. V shed 1 base, J shed 6 bases, and the junction held 4 bases outside the gene matches. This CDR3 is built from 16 residues. Germline V gene sequence: CDR1 KGHSH, CDR2 LQKENI. CDR3 bases: TGTGCCAGCTCACCACGACTAGCGGGAGAGGGCAATGAGCAGTTCTTC. Translation gives CASSPRLAGEGNEQFF.

The sample holds a few counts of this clone. V usage is TRBV7-9 and J usage is TRBJ1-3; tentatively, D is TRBD1 (6 bases). Germline CDR1 and CDR2: SEHNR and FQNEAQ (reference sequence). The CDR3 is 12 residues long. V lost 4 bases to trimming and J lost 7 bases, with 8 bases between them. The CDR3 DNA is TGTGCCAGCAGCTCGGGACACAACACCATATATTTT. Translated: CASSSGHNTIYF.

This chain connects TRBV18 to TRBJ2-7, with D tentatively TRBD1 (5 bases). Trimming removed 2 bases from V and 4 bases from J, with 6 bases in between. The CDR3 length is 12 residues. CDR1 KGHSH and CDR2 LQKENI come from the germline V gene. DNA for the CDR3: TGTGCCAGCTCACCAGACAGTTACGAGCAGTACTTC. Amino acid sequence: CASSPDSYEQYF.

This chain connects TRBV10-3 to TRBJ2-2, with D possibly matching TRBD2 (5 bases). Germline lookup yields CDR1 ENHRY and CDR2 SYGVKD. This CDR3 has 15 residues. V gave up 7 bases and J gave up 4 bases, with 16 bases separating them. The CDR3 DNA is TGTGCCATCAAAGATCCGGGTCGGGGCACCGGGGAGCTGTTTTTT. Amino acid sequence: CAIKDPGRGTGELFF.

The chain joins TRBV28 to TRBJ1-1; 8 bases are shared with TRBD1. CDR1 MDHEN and CDR2 SYDVKM come from the germline V gene. V dropped 5 bases and J dropped 1; count of bases not matched to a gene: 12. The CDR3 spans 17 residues. The CDR3 DNA reads as TGTGCCAGCAGTAGCCAGGGGGCGCTTGCCAGGAACACTGAAGCTTTCTTT. It yields the protein CASSSQGALARNTEAFF.

The rearrangement links TRBV5-8 to TRBJ1-1; TRBD1 aligns across 10 bases. This CDR3 spans 13 amino acids. The J segment lost 4 bases and the V segment lost 3 bases, leaving 0 bases of the junction unmatched. The germline CDR1 and CDR2 sequences are SGHTS and YDEGEE. CDR3 sequence (DNA): TGTGCCAGCAGCTGGACAGGGGGCACTGAAGCTTTCTTT. Its protein is CASSWTGGTEAFF.

CDR3 region: CASSVSKGDSPLHF. The CDR3 DNA is TGTGCCAGTAGTGTGAGCAAAGGGGATTCACCCCTCCACTTT. This chain joins TRBV19 and TRBJ1-6; the D gene is possibly TRBD1 (5 bases). V shed 5 bases and J shed 8 bases, with 13 bases lying between them. Germline V gene sequence: CDR1 LNHDA, CDR2 SQIVND (reference sequence). CDR3 length: 14 residues.

The chain carries TRBV28 and TRBJ1-3, with TRBD1 as a possible D gene (6 bases). Trimming removed 6 bases from V and 8 bases from J, with 14 bases in between. Germline V CDR1 and CDR2: MDHEN, SYDVKM. The CDR3 is 13 residues long. The CDR3 nucleotides are TGTGCCAGCAGGAAACAGGGCGTGGACACCATATATTTT. Translating gives CASRKQGVDTIYF.

This clone has just one count. The chain recombines TRBV10-3 with TRBJ1-2; 7 nucleotides line up with TRBD1. Per the germline V gene, CDR1 is ENHRY and CDR2 is SYGVKD. The CDR3 has 14 residues. V shed 6 bases and J 4 bases; nucleotides not matched to a gene: 8. The CDR3 region is CAIREDRLSYGYTF. The CDR3 DNA sequence: TGTGCCATCAGGGAGGACAGGCTATCCTATGGCTACACCTTC.

This clone has a single count. The V and J genes are TRBV4-1 and TRBJ2-1; 7 nucleotides agree with TRBD2. Looked up from germline, CDR1 is MGHRA and CDR2 is YSYEKL. This CDR3 contains 15 residues. V was pared by 6 bases and J by 7 bases, with 12 bases of the junction left unmatched. In DNA form, the CDR3 reads TGCGCCAGCAGATACGGACTAGGAGTGTTGAATGAGCAGTTCTTC. Translating it yields CASRYGLGVLNEQFF.

The CDR3 DNA is TGTGCCAGCAGCAAAGAAGGGGCCACAAACCCCGGGGAGCTGTTTTTT. Residues: CASSKEGATNPGELFF. The chain recombines TRBV21-1 with TRBJ2-2; the table calls TRBD1, which could not be checked here. TRBV21-1 constitutes a pseudogene. CDR3 size: 16 residues.

This sequence joins TRBV3-1 (or the pseudogene TRBV3-2) and TRBJ2-2; D perhaps matches TRBD2 (6 bases). The V and J ends lost 10 bases and 7 bases respectively, with 19 bases between them. Germline CDR1 reads LGHDT; CDR2 reads YNNKEL (reference sequence). The length of the CDR3 is 14 residues. This chain's CDR3 is CATREAYTIGELFF. CDR3 nucleotide sequence: TGTGCCACCAGGGAGGCATATACGATCGGGGAGCTGTTTTTT.

The CDR3 region is CASSFSTSAYNEQFF. The CDR3 DNA sequence: TGTGCCAGCAGCTTCTCGACTAGTGCCTACAATGAGCAGTTCTTC. The chain has TRBV9 and TRBJ2-1; D is perhaps TRBD2 (6 bases). Germline lookup yields CDR1 SGDLS and CDR2 YYNGEE. Trimming cost V 4 bases and J 2 bases, with 13 bases left between them. The CDR3 length is 15 residues.

The chain joins TRBV6-6 to TRBJ1-1; 9 bases fit TRBD1. Trimming took 4 bases from V and 1 from J; bases not matched to a gene: 4. CDR3 length: 15 amino acids. Looked up from germline, CDR1 is MNHNY and CDR2 is SVGAGI (reference sequence). CDR3 in DNA: TGTGCCAGCAGTTTAGACAGGGGGAGGAACACTGAAGCTTTCTTT. It is translated as CASSLDRGRNTEAFF.

This clone was counted once. This rearrangement joins TRBV5-1 to TRBJ1-5; perhaps TRBD1 as D (5 bases). Trimming took off 4 bases at V and 0 bases at J, with 11 bases between the two ends. The CDR3 extends over 15 amino acids. Germline CDR1 SGHRS, CDR2 YFSETQ. As DNA, the CDR3 is TGCGCCAGCAGCGCGGGGGGGGATAGCAATCAGCCCCAGCATTTT. Translated, it gives CASSAGGDSNQPQHF.

J is TRBJ1-4 and V is TRBV2; 7 bases fit TRBD1. CDR1 is SNHLY and CDR2 is FYNNEI in the germline V gene. Trimming removed 9 bases from V and 7 bases from J; junction bases left unmatched: 8. The CDR3 has 13 amino acids. DNA of the CDR3: TGTGCCAGTTTACAGGGGTTTGGTGAAAAACTGTTTTTT. Protein product: CASLQGFGEKLFF.

This chain links TRBV9 with TRBJ2-2, with TRBD1 matching 9 bases. After removal of 4 bases from V and 4 bases from J, the junction contained 11 bases not matched to a gene. CDR1 SGDLS and CDR2 YYNGEE come from the germline V gene. The CDR3 sequence is 17 residues long. CDR3 nucleotide sequence: TGTGCCAGCAGCCCACAGGGGGCGATGTGGGTCACCGGGGAGCTGTTTTTT. This gives the protein CASSPQGAMWVTGELFF.

The gene calls are TRBV5-5 and TRBJ2-1; 7 bases are a match to TRBD1. The CDR3 is 14 amino acids. The V segment lost 2 bases and the J segment 6 bases; nucleotides outside the gene matches: 5. Germline V gene lookup returns CDR1 SGHKS and CDR2 YYEKEE (reference sequence). CDR3: CASSFRDSPNEQFF. In DNA, the CDR3 is TGTGCCAGCAGCTTCCGGGACAGCCCCAATGAGCAGTTCTTC.

This chain connects TRBV27 to TRBJ1-4; 7 bases are shared with TRBD1. With 4 bases clipped from V and 7 bases from J, the junction kept 9 bases outside the gene matches. The CDR3 totals 15 residues. The germline V gene has CDR1 MNHEY and CDR2 SMNVEV (reference sequence). The CDR3: CASSSETGWGEKLFF. In DNA form, the CDR3 reads TGTGCCAGCAGTTCCGAGACAGGGTGGGGTGAAAAACTGTTTTTT.

CDR3 protein: CASSWDGQGKTQYF. CDR3 nucleotide sequence: TGCGCCAGCAGCTGGGACGGCCAGGGGAAGACCCAGTACTTC. This chain links TRBV5-1 with TRBJ2-5; perhaps TRBD1 as D (6 bases). Trimming stripped 3 bases from V and 6 bases from J, with 15 bases between. The CDR3 is made up of 14 amino acids. Germline CDR1 and CDR2: SGHRS and YFSETQ.